This passage covers 19 T cell receptor beta chains from one sample sequenced in a study of T cell responses to AZD1222 COVID-19 vaccine. TCRdb keeps only in-frame clones here, not all; method: immunoSEQ multiplex PCR. The sample has 60,000 to 100,000 clones, approximately 90% seen once; the top ten hold about 22%. Sample: peripheral blood, taken on day 0 of AZD1222 vaccination. All receptors come from an adult in good health.

CDR3 protein: CASSLLGGFDYGYTF. The CDR3, as DNA: TGTGCCAGCAGTTTATTAGGGGGGTTCGACTATGGCTACACCTTC. The V gene is TRBV28, the J gene TRBJ1-2; the D gene is possibly TRBD1 (6 bases). The CDR3 spans 15 residues. Germline V gives CDR1 MDHEN, CDR2 SYDVKM. Trimming pared 1 base from V and 3 bases from J, leaving 12 bases between.

The chain couples TRBV14 to TRBJ1-1; maybe TRBD1 (6 bases). This CDR3 spans 13 amino acids. V was clipped by 5 bases and J by 0 bases, with 7 bases between them. Germline lookup yields CDR1 SGHDN and CDR2 FVKESK. As DNA, the CDR3 is TGTGCCAGCAGCGGACAGTTGAACACTGAAGCTTTCTTT. This codes for CASSGQLNTEAFF.

The gene calls are TRBV11-2 and TRBJ2-7; 13 bases fit TRBD2. Germline V gene data show CDR1 as SGHAT and CDR2 as FQNNGV. The V gene end was trimmed by 6 bases and the J gene end by 6 bases; junction bases not matched to a gene: 8. The CDR3 is 15 residues long. CDR3 protein: CASRDTSGRATEQYF. The CDR3, as DNA: TGTGCCAGCAGGGACACTAGCGGGAGGGCCACCGAGCAGTACTTC.

The rearrangement links TRBV6-6 to TRBJ1-2; 7 nucleotides line up with TRBD1. V lost 0 bases and J lost 2; bases outside the gene matches: 0. The CDR3 length is 14 residues. Germline V gives CDR1 MNHNY, CDR2 SVGAGI (reference sequence). This CDR3 is CASSYSTGNYGYTF. The CDR3 nucleotides are TGTGCCAGCAGTTACTCGACAGGGAACTATGGCTACACCTTC.

This rearrangement joins TRBV4-1 to TRBJ2-1; 9 nucleotides align to TRBD2. This CDR3 has 16 amino acids. With V trimmed by 4 bases and J by 3 bases, 7 bases remained unmatched. Germline V CDR1 and CDR2: MGHRA, YSYEKL. The CDR3 sequence is CASSPRLADDYNEQFF. The CDR3 DNA follows: TGCGCCAGCAGCCCCAGACTAGCGGATGACTACAATGAGCAGTTCTTC.

This rearrangement joins TRBV28 to TRBJ2-3; 7 bases match TRBD2. The CDR3 contains 16 residues. Unmatched junction bases numbered 8, after V lost 2 bases and J lost 3 bases. The germline V gene has CDR1 MDHEN and CDR2 SYDVKM. CDR3 protein: CASSLRREIVTDTQYF. The CDR3 nucleotides are TGTGCCAGCAGTTTAAGGCGGGAGATTGTGACAGATACGCAGTATTTT.

The V call is TRBV4-2, the J call TRBJ1-1; TRBD1 is a possible D gene (6 bases). The CDR3 runs 15 residues. Trimming removed 5 bases at V and 0 bases at J, with 13 bases between. The germline V gene has CDR1 LGHNA and CDR2 YNFKEQ. CDR3 sequence (DNA): TGTGCCAGCAGCGGGACAACAGGATTGAACACTGAAGCTTTCTTT. Amino acids: CASSGTTGLNTEAFF.

The gene calls are TRBV20-1 and TRBJ2-5, with D possibly TRBD1 on 5 matching bases. The length of the CDR3 is 11 residues. Germline values: CDR1 DFQATT, CDR2 SNEGSKA (reference sequence). V gave up 2 bases and J gave up 9 bases, with 10 bases separating them. CDR3 DNA: TGCAGTGCTAGACCCGAAGGGGCCCAGTACTTC. Its translation is CSARPEGAQYF.

The table lists this clone with a count of one. The V and J genes are TRBV5-8 and TRBJ2-7; no firm D call. This CDR3 spans 11 amino acids. Between the trimmed V and J ends, which lost 4 bases and 2 bases, there was a span of 4 bases. Germline-derived CDR1 and CDR2 are SGHTS and YDEGEE. CDR3 protein: CASSTAYEQYF. The CDR3 DNA is TGTGCCAGCAGCACCGCCTACGAGCAGTACTTC.

The CDR3: CASSLFGNTIYF. In nucleotides, the CDR3 is TGTGCCAGCAGTTTATTTGGAAACACCATATATTTT. The chain joins TRBV12-3 or TRBV12-4 to TRBJ1-3, with unresolved D. V shed 2 bases and J shed 3 bases, with 2 bases lying between them. The CDR3 extends over 12 amino acids.

This sequence joins TRBV18 and TRBJ1-2; maybe TRBD1 (5 bases). The length of the CDR3 is 14 residues. Trimming shortened V by 6 bases and J by 7 bases, and 18 bases separated the two germline ends. CDR1 KGHSH and CDR2 LQKENI come from the germline V gene. CDR3 sequence: CASSRAGLNRGYTF. In DNA form, the CDR3 reads TGTGCCAGCTCCCGGGCGGGACTTAACCGTGGCTACACCTTC.

V and J are TRBV18 and TRBJ2-1, with 9 bases fitting TRBD2. After removal of 4 bases from V and 4 bases from J, the junction contained 2 bases not matched to a gene. CDR3 size: 14 residues. The germline gives CDR1 KGHSH, CDR2 LQKENI. For the CDR3, the DNA is TGTGCCAGCTCACGTAGCGGGGGATACAATGAGCAGTTCTTC. Translating gives CASSRSGGYNEQFF.

The chain is built from TRBV6-5 and TRBJ2-1, with TRBD1 identical over 7 bases. The ends lost 2 bases at V and 7 bases at J; junction bases unmatched: 8. The CDR3 loop spans 15 amino acids. Germline CDR1 and CDR2: MNHEY and SVGAGI. In DNA form, the CDR3 reads TGTGCCAGCAGTTACCCACCGGGACAGCAAAATGAGCAGTTCTTC. Residues: CASSYPPGQQNEQFF.

The chain combines TRBV4-1 with TRBJ1-1; a weak D match, TRBD1 (5 bases). The CDR3 loop spans 13 amino acids. V was pared by 3 bases and J by 7 bases, with 12 bases between. From germline, CDR1 is MGHRA and CDR2 YSYEKL. This chain's CDR3 is CASSQSGTGEAFF. For the CDR3, the DNA is TGCGCCAGCAGCCAGTCCGGGACTGGTGAAGCTTTCTTT.

This chain links TRBV3-1 (or the pseudogene TRBV3-2) with TRBJ1-2; D is perhaps TRBD1 (6 bases). Germline CDR1 reads LGHDT; CDR2 reads YNNKEL (reference sequence). The CDR3 is made up of 17 amino acids. Trimming removed 1 base from V and 4 bases from J, with 19 bases in between. This CDR3 reads CASSQGIRGLTSYGYTF. The CDR3 coding sequence is TGTGCCAGCAGCCAAGGGATCAGGGGCCTTACTTCCTATGGCTACACCTTC.

The rearrangement uses TRBV10-2 and TRBJ2-5; no clear D. This CDR3 has 12 amino acids. Germline assignment: CDR1 WSHSY and CDR2 SAAADI. The V and J ends lost 0 bases and 5 bases respectively, with 4 bases between them. The CDR3 DNA reads as TGCGCCAGCAGTGAGTCGTGGGAGACCCAGTACTTC. This translates into CASSESWETQYF.

This clone was observed a single time. The chain employs TRBV27 and TRBJ2-2; D is unresolved. The germline V and J ends were trimmed by 6 bases and 4 bases, with 6 bases remaining between them. The germline V gene encodes CDR1 MNHEY and CDR2 SMNVEV (reference sequence). CDR3 length equals 12 residues. Here the CDR3 DNA reads TGTGCCAGCAGGGTTGGCACCGGGGAGCTGTTTTTT. This gives the protein CASRVGTGELFF.

This clone was counted a single time. The chain recombines TRBV7-7 with TRBJ2-1, with D possibly TRBD1 on 5 matching bases. The CDR3 is made up of 15 amino acids. V lost 5 bases, J lost 7 bases, and 18 bases lay in between. Germline V CDR1 and CDR2: SSHAT, FNYEAQ (reference sequence). The CDR3 sequence: CASSQGPTEINEQFF. The CDR3 coding sequence is TGTGCCAGCAGCCAGGGTCCGACAGAAATTAATGAGCAGTTCTTC.

CDR3 region: CASSSQGFSNQPQHF. The CDR3 DNA reads TGTGCCAGCAGCTCGCAGGGGTTTAGCAATCAGCCCCAGCATTTT. The J gene is TRBJ1-5, the V gene TRBV2; D is possibly TRBD1 (6 bases). There are 15 residues in the CDR3. Deletions cut 6 bases from V and 0 bases from J, with 12 bases between. Germline loops: CDR1 SNHLY, CDR2 FYNNEI. The whole variable domain, filled in from reference TRBV2 and TRBJ1-5, reads EPEVTQTPSHQVTQMGQEVILRCVPISNHLYFYWYRQILGQKVEFLVSFYNNEISEKSEIFDDQFSVERPDGSNFTLKIRSTKLEDSAMYFCASSSQGFSNQPQHFGDGTRLSIL.